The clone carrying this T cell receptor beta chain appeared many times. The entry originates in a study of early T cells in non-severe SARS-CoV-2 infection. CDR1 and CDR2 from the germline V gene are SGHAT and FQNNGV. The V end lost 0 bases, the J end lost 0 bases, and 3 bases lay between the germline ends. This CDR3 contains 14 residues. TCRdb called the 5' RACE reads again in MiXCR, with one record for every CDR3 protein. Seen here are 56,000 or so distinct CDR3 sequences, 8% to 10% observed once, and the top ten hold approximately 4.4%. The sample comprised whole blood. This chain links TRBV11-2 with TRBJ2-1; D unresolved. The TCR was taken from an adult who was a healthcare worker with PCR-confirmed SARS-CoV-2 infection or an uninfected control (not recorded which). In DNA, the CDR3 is TGTGCCAGCAGCTTAGAACCCTCCTACAATGAGCAGTTCTTC. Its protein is CASSLEPSYNEQFF.